This T cell receptor beta chain was captured by sequencing in a study of tumor-infiltrating lymphocytes in localized non-small cell lung cancer. Study overall: Some samples were collected after neoadjuvant chemotherapy; smokers, never-smokers and several histologies were included.

The data were produced by immunoSEQ multiplex PCR, yet TCRdb's version contains in-frame clones alone and is incomplete. The sample has about 21,000 clones; 60% to 80% are singletons. This clonotype originated in a human donor with non-small cell lung cancer. The sequenced sample was lung tumor tissue.

The CDR3 DNA sequence: TGTGCCAGCAGCTTAGAGGGGTATCAGCCCCAGCATTTT. It codes for CASSLEGYQPQHF. The J gene is TRBJ1-5, the V gene TRBV7-2, with D tentatively TRBD1 (5 bases). This CDR3 is built from 13 residues. The germline V and J ends were trimmed by 1 base and 5 bases, with 6 bases remaining between them. Germline CDR1 and CDR2: SGHTA and FQGNSA.